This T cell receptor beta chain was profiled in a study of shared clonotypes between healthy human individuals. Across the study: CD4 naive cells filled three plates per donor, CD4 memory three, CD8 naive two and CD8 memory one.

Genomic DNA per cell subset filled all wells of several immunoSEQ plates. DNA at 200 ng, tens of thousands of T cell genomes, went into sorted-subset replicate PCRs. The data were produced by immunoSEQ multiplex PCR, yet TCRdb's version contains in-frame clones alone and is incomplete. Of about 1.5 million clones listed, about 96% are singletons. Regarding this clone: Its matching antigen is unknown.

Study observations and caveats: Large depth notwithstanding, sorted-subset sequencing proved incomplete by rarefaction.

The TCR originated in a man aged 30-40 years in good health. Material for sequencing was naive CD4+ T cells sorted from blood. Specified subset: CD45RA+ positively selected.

The CDR3 sequence: CASSLVATANYGYTF. CDR3 DNA sequence: TGTGCCAGCAGCTTGGTGGCGACAGCTAACTATGGCTACACCTTC. The rearrangement joins TRBV5-4 to TRBJ1-2, with D tentatively TRBD1 (5 bases). Trimming removed 0 bases from V and 0 bases from J, with 9 bases in between. There are 15 residues in the CDR3. CDR1 is SGHNT, CDR2 YYREEE, per germline (reference sequence).